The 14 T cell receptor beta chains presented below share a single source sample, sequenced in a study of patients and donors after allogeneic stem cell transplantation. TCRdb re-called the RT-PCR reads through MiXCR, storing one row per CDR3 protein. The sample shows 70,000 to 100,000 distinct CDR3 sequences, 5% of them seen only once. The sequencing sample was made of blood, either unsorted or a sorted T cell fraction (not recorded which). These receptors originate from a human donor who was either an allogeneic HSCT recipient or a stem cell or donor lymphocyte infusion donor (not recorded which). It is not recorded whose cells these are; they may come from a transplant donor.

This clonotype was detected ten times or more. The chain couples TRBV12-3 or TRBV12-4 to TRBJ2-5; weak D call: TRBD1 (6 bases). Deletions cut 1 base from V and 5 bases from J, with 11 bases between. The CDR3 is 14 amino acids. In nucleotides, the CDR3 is TGTGCCAGCAGTTTAGGGGGGCGCGGGGAGACCCAGTACTTC. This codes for CASSLGGRGETQYF.

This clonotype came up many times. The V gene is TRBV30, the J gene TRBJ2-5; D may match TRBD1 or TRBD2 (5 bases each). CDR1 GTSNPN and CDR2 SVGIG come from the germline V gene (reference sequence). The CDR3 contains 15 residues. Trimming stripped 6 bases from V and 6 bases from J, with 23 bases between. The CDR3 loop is CACPALRGTKKTQYF. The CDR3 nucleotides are TGTGCCTGTCCCGCCCTGAGAGGGACCAAGAAGACCCAGTACTTC.

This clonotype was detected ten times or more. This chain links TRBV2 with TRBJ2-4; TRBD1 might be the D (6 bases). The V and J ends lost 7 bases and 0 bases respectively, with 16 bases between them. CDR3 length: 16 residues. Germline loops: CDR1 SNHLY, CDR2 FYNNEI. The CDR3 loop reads CASKGGSILAKNIQYF. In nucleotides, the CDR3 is TGTGCCAGCAAAGGGGGATCGATATTAGCCAAAAACATTCAGTACTTC.

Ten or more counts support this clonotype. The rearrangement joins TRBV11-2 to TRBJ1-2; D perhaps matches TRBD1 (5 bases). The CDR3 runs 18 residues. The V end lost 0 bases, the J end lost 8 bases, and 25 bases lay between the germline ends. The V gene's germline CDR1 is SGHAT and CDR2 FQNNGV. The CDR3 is CASSLDLSLINRPAGYTF. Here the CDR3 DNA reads TGTGCCAGCAGCTTAGATCTCTCCCTAATAAACAGGCCCGCGGGCTACACCTTC.

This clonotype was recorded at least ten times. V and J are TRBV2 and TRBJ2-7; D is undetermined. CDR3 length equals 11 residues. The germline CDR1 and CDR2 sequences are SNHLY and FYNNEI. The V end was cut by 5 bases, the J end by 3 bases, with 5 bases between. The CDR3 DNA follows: TGTGCCAGCAGTCCAAACTACGAGCAGTACTTC. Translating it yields CASSPNYEQYF.

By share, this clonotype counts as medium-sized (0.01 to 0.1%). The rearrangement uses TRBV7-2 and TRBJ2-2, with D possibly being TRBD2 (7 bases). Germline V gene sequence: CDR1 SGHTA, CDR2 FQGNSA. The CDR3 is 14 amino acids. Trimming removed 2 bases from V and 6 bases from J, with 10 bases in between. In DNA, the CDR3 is TGTGCCAGCAGCTTAATGGGGGGGCCCGGGGAGCTGTTTTTT. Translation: CASSLMGGPGELFF. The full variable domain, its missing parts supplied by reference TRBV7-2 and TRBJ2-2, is GAGVSQSPSNKVTEKGKDVELRCDPISGHTALYWYRQSLGQGLEFLIYFQGNSAPDKSGLPSDRFSAERTGGSVSTLTIQRTQQEDSAVYLCASSLMGGPGELFFGEGSRLTVL.

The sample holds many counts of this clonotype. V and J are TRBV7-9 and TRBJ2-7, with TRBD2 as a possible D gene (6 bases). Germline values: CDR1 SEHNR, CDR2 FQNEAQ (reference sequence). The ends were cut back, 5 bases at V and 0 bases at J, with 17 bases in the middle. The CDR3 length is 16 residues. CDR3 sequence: CASSRSKREDSYEQYF. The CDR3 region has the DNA TGTGCCAGCAGCCGCAGTAAGAGGGAGGACTCCTACGAGCAGTACTTC.

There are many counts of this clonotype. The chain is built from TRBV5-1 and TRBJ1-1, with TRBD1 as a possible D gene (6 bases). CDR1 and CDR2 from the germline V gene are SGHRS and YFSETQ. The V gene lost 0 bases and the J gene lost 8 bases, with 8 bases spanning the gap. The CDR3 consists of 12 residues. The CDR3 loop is CASSLAGQEAFF. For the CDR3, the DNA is TGCGCCAGCAGCTTGGCGGGACAAGAAGCTTTCTTT. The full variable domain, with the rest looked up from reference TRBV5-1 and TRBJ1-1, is KAGVTQTPRYLIKTRGQQVTLSCSPISGHRSVSWYQQTPGQGLQFLFEYFSETQRNKGNFPGRFSGRQFSNSRSEMNVSTLELGDSALYLCASSLAGQEAFFGQGTRLTVV.

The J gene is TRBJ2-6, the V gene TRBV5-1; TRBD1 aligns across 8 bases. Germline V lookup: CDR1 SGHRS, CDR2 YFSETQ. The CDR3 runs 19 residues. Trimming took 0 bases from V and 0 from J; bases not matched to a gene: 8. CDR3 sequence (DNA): TGCGCCAGCAGCTTGGGAGTTGGGACAGGAACCTCTGGGGCCAACGTCCTGACTTTC. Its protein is CASSLGVGTGTSGANVLTF. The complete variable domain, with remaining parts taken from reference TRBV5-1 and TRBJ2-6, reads KAGVTQTPRYLIKTRGQQVTLSCSPISGHRSVSWYQQTPGQGLQFLFEYFSETQRNKGNFPGRFSGRQFSNSRSEMNVSTLELGDSALYLCASSLGVGTGTSGANVLTFGAGSRLTVL.

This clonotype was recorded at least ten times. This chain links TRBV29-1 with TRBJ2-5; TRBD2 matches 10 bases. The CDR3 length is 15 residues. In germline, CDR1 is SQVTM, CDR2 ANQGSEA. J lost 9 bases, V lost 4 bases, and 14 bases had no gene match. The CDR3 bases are TGCAGCGTTGGAGAAGGGCTAGCGGGGGACCGACCCCAGTACTTC. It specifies CSVGEGLAGDRPQYF.

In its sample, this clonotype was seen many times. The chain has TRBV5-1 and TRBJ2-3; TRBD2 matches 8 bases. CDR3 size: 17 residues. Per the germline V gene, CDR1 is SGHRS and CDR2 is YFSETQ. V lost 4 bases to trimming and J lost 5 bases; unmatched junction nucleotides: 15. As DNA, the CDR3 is TGCGCCAGCAGCACACCCGGGGCCAGCGGGAGACGAGATACGCAGTATTTT. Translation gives CASSTPGASGRRDTQYF.

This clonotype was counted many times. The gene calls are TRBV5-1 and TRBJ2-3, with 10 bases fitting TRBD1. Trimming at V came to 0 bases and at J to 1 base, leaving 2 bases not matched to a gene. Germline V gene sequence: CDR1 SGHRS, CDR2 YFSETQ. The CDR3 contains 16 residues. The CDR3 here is CASSLVGTGGTDTQYF. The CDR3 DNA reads TGCGCCAGCAGCTTGGTGGGGACAGGGGGCACAGATACGCAGTATTTT.

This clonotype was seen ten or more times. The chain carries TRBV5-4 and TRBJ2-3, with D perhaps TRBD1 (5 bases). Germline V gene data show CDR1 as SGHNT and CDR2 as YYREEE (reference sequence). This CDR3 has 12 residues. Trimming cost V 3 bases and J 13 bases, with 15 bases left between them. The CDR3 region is CASSWGRRAEYF. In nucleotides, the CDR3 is TGTGCCAGCAGCTGGGGCCGACGCGCGGAGTATTTT. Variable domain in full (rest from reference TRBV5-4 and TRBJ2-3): ETGVTQSPTHLIKTRGQQVTLRCSSQSGHNTVSWYQQALGQGPQFIFQYYREEENGRGNFPPRFSGLQFPNYSSELNVNALELDDSALYLCASSWGRRAEYFGPGTRLTVL.

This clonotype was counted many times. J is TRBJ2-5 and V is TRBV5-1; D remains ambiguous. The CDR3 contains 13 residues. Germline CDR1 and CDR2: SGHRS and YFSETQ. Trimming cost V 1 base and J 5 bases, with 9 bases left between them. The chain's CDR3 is CASSLLLGETQYF. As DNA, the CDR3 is TGCGCCAGCAGCTTGCTGCTGGGGGAGACCCAGTACTTC.